This TCR beta chain originates from a study of T cell responses to AZD1222 COVID-19 vaccine. Points from the study as a whole: Only after the peak T cell response were repertoires sampled.

The V end was cut by 0 bases, the J end by 4 bases, with 13 bases between. There are 15 residues in the CDR3. Germline assignment: CDR1 MNHEY and CDR2 SVGAGI. TCRdb's table, derived via immunoSEQ multiplex PCR, lists solely in-frame clones and lacks some. The sample lists 70,000 to 100,000 clones, about 94% seen once, with roughly 3.1% in the top ten. In regard to this clone: Its target is unknown.

The sequenced sample was peripheral blood, obtained 28 days after the second AZD1222 dose. The gene calls are TRBV6-5 and TRBJ2-7; D is unclear. The origin of this receptor is an adult who received the AZD1222 COVID-19 vaccine. The CDR3 is CASSYSWQTDYEQYF. CDR3 nucleotide sequence: TGTGCCAGCAGTTACTCCTGGCAGACCGATTACGAGCAGTACTTC.